The rows below give T cell receptor beta chains drawn from one sample of a study of shared clonotypes between healthy human individuals. Assay: immunoSEQ multiplex PCR; the TCRdb copy retains only in-frame clones and omits some. The table has about 2.4 million clones, approximately 94% seen once. The source material was naive CD4+ T cells from PBMCs. Every receptor here comes from a man aged 18 to 35 in good health. Some clones in this sample may be carry-over from other donors' samples. Each CDR3 is given with its conserved first and last residue. A D gene is named only where the DNA matches it firmly. Clone size is given for some rows only: seen once, a few or many times, or a class if the clone is expanded.

j_gene,v_gene,d_gene,abundance,CDR3aa,CDR3nt
TRBJ2-3,TRBV4-2,TRBD2,NA,CASSRASGTDTQYF,TGTGCCAGCAGTCGGGCTAGCGGGACAGATACGCAGTATTTT
TRBJ2-7,TRBV6-5,TRBD2,NA,CASSYSGGFNPYEQYF,TGTGCCAGCAGTTACTCGGGGGGGTTCAATCCCTACGAGCAGTACTTC
TRBJ2-2,TRBV19,TRBD2,NA,CASSLAGGHTGELFF,TGTGCCAGTAGCCTAGCGGGAGGGCACACCGGGGAGCTGTTTTTT
TRBJ2-7,TRBV30,TRBD2,NA,CAWSPFSGSSYEQYF,TGTGCCTGGAGTCCTTTTAGCGGGTCATCCTACGAGCAGTACTTC
TRBJ1-2,TRBV30,NA,NA,CAWTRERTARYTF,TGTGCCTGGACCCGAGAAAGGACGGCCCGTTACACCTTC
TRBJ2-1,TRBV6-5,NA,NA,CASSYWGEPYNEQFF,TGTGCCAGCAGTTACTGGGGGGAGCCCTACAATGAGCAGTTCTTC
TRBJ1-4,TRBV28,NA,NA,CASTLRPVGEKLFF,TGTGCCAGCACCCTCCGGCCTGTTGGTGAAAAACTGTTTTTT
TRBJ2-7,TRBV6-5,TRBD2,NA,CASSYSRLAGAYEQYF,TGTGCCAGCAGTTACTCCAGACTAGCGGGAGCCTACGAGCAGTACTTC
TRBJ2-2,TRBV5-1,NA,NA,CASSLMGLASTGELFF,TGCGCCAGCAGCCTCATGGGGCTAGCGAGTACCGGGGAGCTGTTTTTT
TRBJ2-1,TRBV27,TRBD2,NA,CASSYKREGYNEQFF,TGTGCCAGCAGTTATAAGCGGGAGGGGTACAATGAGCAGTTCTTC
TRBJ2-5,TRBV25-1,TRBD1,NA,CASRPPRDRGFGTQYF,TGTGCCAGCAGACCCCCCCGGGACAGGGGATTCGGGACCCAGTACTTC
TRBJ1-4,TRBV7-9,NA,NA,CASSPSPDGEKLFF,TGTGCCAGCAGCCCGAGCCCCGATGGGGAAAAACTGTTTTTT
TRBJ1-2,TRBV27,NA,NA,CASSKGGAQVYGYTF,TGTGCCAGCAGTAAGGGCGGGGCGCAGGTCTATGGCTACACCTTC
TRBJ2-7,TRBV7-2,TRBD2,NA,CASSPGLAESSYEQYF,TGTGCCAGCAGCCCAGGACTAGCGGAGAGCTCCTACGAGCAGTACTTC
TRBJ2-1,TRBV30,TRBD2,NA,CAWRLAGGPDEQFF,TGTGCCTGGAGGTTAGCGGGAGGGCCCGACGAGCAGTTCTTC
TRBJ2-7,TRBV5-6,TRBD1,NA,CASSLTGAVSYEQYF,TGTGCCAGCAGCCTAACAGGGGCTGTTTCCTACGAGCAGTACTTC
TRBJ2-2,TRBV7-3,TRBD2,NA,CASSLRPPAGYPGELFF,TGTGCCAGCAGCTTAAGGCCCCCAGCGGGATATCCCGGGGAGCTGTTTTTT
TRBJ2-7,TRBV30,TRBD1,NA,CAWSSGTGGLGKF,TGTGCCTGGAGCTCCGGGACAGGGGGTTTGGGGAAATTC
TRBJ2-7,TRBV19,NA,NA,CASSMDFYEQYF,TGTGCCAGTAGTATGGACTTCTACGAGCAGTACTTC
TRBJ2-7,TRBV5-1,NA,NA,CASSRGDGPYEQYF,TGCGCCAGCAGCCGCGGGGACGGGCCCTACGAGCAGTACTTC
TRBJ2-3,TRBV11-2,TRBD2,NA,CASSSGLAGSTDTQYF,TGTGCCAGCAGTTCAGGACTAGCGGGTAGCACAGATACGCAGTATTTT
TRBJ2-7,TRBV2,NA,NA,CASGRELSYEQYF,TGTGCCAGCGGAAGAGAGCTGTCCTACGAGCAGTACTTC
TRBJ2-7,TRBV4-1,NA,NA,CASSQAPGAAYEQYF,TGCGCCAGCAGCCAAGCCCCCGGGGCCGCCTACGAGCAGTACTTC
TRBJ1-1,TRBV10-3,TRBD1,NA,CASIAGQGTVMNTEAFF,TGTGCCAGCATTGCGGGACAGGGGACTGTTATGAACACTGAAGCTTTCTTT
TRBJ2-6,TRBV5-6,NA,NA,CASSLYNGAGFGANVLTF,TGTGCCAGCAGCTTGTATAACGGTGCAGGGTTCGGGGCCAACGTCCTGACTTTC
TRBJ2-5,TRBV7-2,NA,once,CASSLNPGRRGETQYF,TGTGCCAGCAGCCTCAACCCCGGTCGGAGGGGGGAGACCCAGTACTTC
TRBJ2-7,TRBV5-1,TRBD2,NA,CASSLGGGNYEQYF,TGCGCCAGCAGCTTGGGCGGGGGAAACTACGAGCAGTACTTC
TRBJ2-3,TRBV11-3,NA,NA,CASSLGIAEPNTQYF,TGTGCCAGCAGCCTCGGTATAGCGGAGCCAAATACGCAGTATTTT
TRBJ1-1,TRBV7-9,NA,NA,CASSKGGGTEAFF,TGTGCCAGCAGCAAAGGGGGTGGGACTGAAGCTTTCTTT
TRBJ1-1,TRBV6-6,TRBD1,NA,CASSSRQGSTEAFF,TGTGCCAGCAGTTCTCGACAGGGAAGTACTGAAGCTTTCTTT
TRBJ2-7,TRBV5-1,TRBD2,NA,CASSRGLAGGTYEQYF,TGCGCCAGCAGCCGGGGACTAGCGGGAGGGACCTACGAGCAGTACTTC
TRBJ1-4,TRBV5-4,NA,NA,CASSLDRTDHNEKLFF,TGTGCCAGCAGCTTGGATCGGACAGACCATAATGAAAAACTGTTTTTT
TRBJ2-1,TRBV2,NA,NA,CASSGAGSSYNEQFF,TGTGCCAGCAGTGGGGCCGGCAGCTCCTACAATGAGCAGTTCTTC
TRBJ2-6,TRBV19,NA,NA,CASSKVTSGANVLTF,TGTGCCAGTAGTAAAGTAACTTCTGGGGCCAACGTCCTGACTTTC
TRBJ1-1,TRBV29-1,NA,NA,CSVGPFQGEAFF,TGCAGCGTTGGGCCTTTCCAAGGAGAAGCTTTCTTT
TRBJ2-7,TRBV9,NA,NA,CASSPEGGGRPYEQYF,TGTGCCAGCAGCCCCGAGGGTGGAGGAAGGCCCTACGAGCAGTACTTC
TRBJ2-3,TRBV28,NA,NA,CASQEPGLQADTQYF,TGTGCCAGCCAAGAACCGGGACTGCAAGCAGATACGCAGTATTTT
TRBJ1-1,TRBV18,NA,NA,CASSPRETALNTEAFF,TGTGCCAGCTCACCACGGGAAACGGCTTTGAACACTGAAGCTTTCTTT
TRBJ1-4,TRBV6-5,NA,NA,CASSRGGTNEKLFF,TGTGCCAGCAGTCGGGGAGGCACTAATGAAAAACTGTTTTTT
TRBJ2-7,TRBV18,TRBD1,NA,CASVTPAGGRYEQYF,TGTGCCAGCGTCACCCCGGCAGGGGGAAGATACGAGCAGTACTTC
TRBJ2-5,TRBV4-1,NA,NA,CASSQAKGIQETQYF,TGCGCCAGCAGCCAAGCGAAGGGAATTCAAGAGACCCAGTACTTC
TRBJ1-1,TRBV6-1,TRBD1,once,CASSAEQGRYTEAFF,TGTGCCAGCAGCGCCGAACAGGGGCGTTACACTGAAGCTTTCTTT
TRBJ2-2,TRBV5-6,NA,NA,CASSLSGPGELFF,TGTGCCAGCAGCTTGTCGGGCCCCGGGGAGCTGTTTTTT
TRBJ2-3,TRBV11-2,NA,NA,CASSSLALGTDTQYF,TGTGCCAGCAGCTCCCTCGCCCTCGGGACAGATACGCAGTATTTT
TRBJ2-7,TRBV2,TRBD1,NA,CASTRDRSYEQYF,TGTGCCAGCACCCGGGACAGGTCCTACGAGCAGTACTTC